The sequence of this T cell receptor (beta chain) was determined in a study of long-term antiretroviral therapy in people with HIV. As to this clone: Its specificity is not known.

The study, taken as a whole, reports: Older ART regimens were possibly in use when the blood was collected between the mid-2000s and the late 2010s.

This CDR3 spans 15 amino acids. The V gene's germline CDR1 is MNHEY and CDR2 SVGAGI. The junction had 7 bases not matched to a gene; V was cut back by 6 bases and J by 4 bases. Investigators performed immunoSEQ version v3.0 at survey level. This table comes from immunoSEQ multiplex PCR, and its TCRdb copy is limited to in-frame clones, with some not included. The sample lists about 17,000 clones, approximately 89% occurring once. Every participant gave one or more pre-ART and two or more post-ART PBMC samples. Samples held roughly 1-11 million cryopreserved PBMC, and DNA extraction followed. The receptor's source is a woman between 40 and 55 years old with HIV. The material was unsorted PBMCs, obtained 0.6 years after starting antiretroviral therapy. This sequence joins TRBV6-5 and TRBJ2-3; 10 bases are shared with TRBD1. CDR3 sequence: CASRYRDRGSDTQYF. The DNA of the CDR3 is TGTGCCAGCAGATACCGGGACAGGGGATCAGATACGCAGTATTTT.